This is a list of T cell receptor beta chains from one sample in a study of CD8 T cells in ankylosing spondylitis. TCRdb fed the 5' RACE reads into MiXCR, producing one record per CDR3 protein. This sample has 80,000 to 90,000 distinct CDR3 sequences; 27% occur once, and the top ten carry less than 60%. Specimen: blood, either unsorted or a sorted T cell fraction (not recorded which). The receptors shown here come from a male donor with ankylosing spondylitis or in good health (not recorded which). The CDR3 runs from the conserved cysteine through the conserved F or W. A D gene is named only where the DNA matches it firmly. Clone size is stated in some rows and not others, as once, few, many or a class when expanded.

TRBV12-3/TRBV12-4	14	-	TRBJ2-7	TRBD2	CASSLLAGNHEQYF	TGTGCCAGCAGTTTACTAGCGGGGAACCACGAGCAGTACTTC
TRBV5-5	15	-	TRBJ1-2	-	CASSWSTVPNYGYTF	TGTGCCAGCAGCTGGTCCACTGTACCTAACTATGGCTACACCTTC
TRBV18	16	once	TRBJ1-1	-	CASSPTGTPDEIEAFF	TGTGCCAGCTCACCCACAGGGACACCCGATGAGATTGAAGCTTTCTTT
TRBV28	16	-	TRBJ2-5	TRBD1	CASSWTGGQDQETQYF	TGTGCCAGCAGCTGGACAGGGGGTCAAGACCAAGAGACCCAGTACTTC
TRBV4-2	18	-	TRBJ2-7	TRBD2	CASSQGLAGPQLSYEQYF	TGTGCCAGCAGCCAGGGACTAGCGGGACCCCAACTCTCCTACGAGCAGTACTTC
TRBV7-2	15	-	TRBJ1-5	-	CASSLGEGRGQPQHF	TGTGCCAGCAGCTTAGGGGAAGGGCGGGGGCAGCCCCAGCATTTT
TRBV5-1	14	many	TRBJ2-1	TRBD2	CASTLAGGRDEQFF	TGCGCCAGCACGCTAGCGGGGGGGAGGGATGAGCAGTTCTTC
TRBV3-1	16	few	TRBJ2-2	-	CASSQVSGANTGELFF	TGTGCCAGCAGCCAAGTCTCTGGTGCGAACACCGGGGAGCTGTTTTTT
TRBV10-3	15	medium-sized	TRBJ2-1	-	CAIRNSGSRYNEQFF	TGTGCCATCAGGAATAGCGGCTCAAGATACAATGAGCAGTTCTTC
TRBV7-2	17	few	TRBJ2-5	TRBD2	CASSLVGGALGKETQYF	TGTGCCAGCAGCTTAGTCGGGGGGGCGCTTGGGAAAGAGACCCAGTACTTC
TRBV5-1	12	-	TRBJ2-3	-	CASSSKWDTQYF	TGCGCCAGCAGCTCCAAGTGGGATACGCAGTATTTT
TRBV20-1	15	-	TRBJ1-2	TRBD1	CSARDTGQGASGYTF	TGCAGTGCTAGGGACACTGGACAGGGGGCTAGTGGCTACACCTTC
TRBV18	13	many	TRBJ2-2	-	CASSPPNTGELFF	TGTGCCAGCTCACCACCGAACACCGGGGAGCTGTTTTTT
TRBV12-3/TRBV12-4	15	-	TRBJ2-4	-	CAGSPLRTDLNIQYF	TGTGCCGGATCCCCACTTAGGACGGACCTAAACATTCAGTACTTC
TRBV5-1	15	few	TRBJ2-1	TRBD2	CASSLSSGGAGEQFF	TGCGCCAGCAGCTTGTCTAGCGGGGGGGCAGGAGAGCAGTTCTTC
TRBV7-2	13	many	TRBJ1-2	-	CASSLVKAGGYTF	TGTGCCAGCAGCTTAGTGAAAGCGGGAGGCTACACCTTC
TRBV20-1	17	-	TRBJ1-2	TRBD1	CSARQIPGTGQAYGYTF	TGCAGTGCTAGACAGATCCCCGGGACAGGGCAGGCCTATGGCTACACCTTC
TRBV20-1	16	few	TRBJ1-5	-	CSARDVSPKGHQPQHF	TGCAGTGCTAGAGATGTAAGCCCCAAAGGCCATCAGCCCCAGCATTTT
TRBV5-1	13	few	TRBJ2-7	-	CASSLEGSPEQYF	TGCGCCAGCAGCTTGGAGGGCAGTCCGGAGCAGTACTTC
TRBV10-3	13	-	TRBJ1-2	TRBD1	CAATGGGDYGYTF	TGTGCCGCTACAGGGGGCGGGGACTATGGCTACACCTTC
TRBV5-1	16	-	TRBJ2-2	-	CASSLVATGSTGELFF	TGCGCCAGCAGCTTGGTCGCAACTGGGAGTACCGGGGAGCTGTTTTTT
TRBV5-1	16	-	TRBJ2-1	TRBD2	CASSSLAGGSRNEQFF	TGCGCCAGCAGCTCCCTAGCGGGAGGGTCTCGCAATGAGCAGTTCTTC
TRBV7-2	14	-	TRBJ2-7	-	CASSYSTPSYEQYF	TGTGCCAGCAGCTACTCGACACCCTCCTACGAGCAGTACTTC
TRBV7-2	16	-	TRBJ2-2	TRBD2	CASSREVAGNTGELFF	TGTGCCAGCAGCCGCGAGGTAGCGGGAAACACCGGGGAGCTGTTTTTT
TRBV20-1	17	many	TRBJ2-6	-	CSAPGDVLMAGANVLTF	TGCAGTGCTCCTGGGGACGTCCTGATGGCTGGGGCCAACGTCCTGACTTTC
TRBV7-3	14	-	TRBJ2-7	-	CASSLTDTQHEQYF	TGTGCCAGCAGCTTAACGGACACACAACACGAGCAGTACTTC
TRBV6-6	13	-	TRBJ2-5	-	CASSYEMGETQYF	TGTGCCAGCAGTTACGAGATGGGCGAGACCCAGTACTTC
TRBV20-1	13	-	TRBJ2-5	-	CSASKDYEGTQYF	TGCAGTGCTAGTAAGGACTACGAAGGGACCCAGTACTTC
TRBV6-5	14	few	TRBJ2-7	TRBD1	CASSYGTASYEQYF	TGTGCCAGCAGTTACGGGACAGCTTCCTACGAGCAGTACTTC
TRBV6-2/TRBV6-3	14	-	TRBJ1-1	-	CASSYSMGLTEAFF	TGTGCCAGCAGTTACTCGATGGGTCTCACTGAAGCTTTCTTT
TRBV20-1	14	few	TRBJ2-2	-	CSASGKSNTGELFF	TGCAGTGCTAGTGGGAAATCGAACACCGGGGAGCTGTTTTTT
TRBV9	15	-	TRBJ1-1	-	CASSVTPGKATEAFF	TGTGCCAGCAGCGTAACCCCAGGGAAGGCCACTGAAGCTTTCTTT
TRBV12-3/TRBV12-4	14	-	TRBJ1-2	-	CASSLGPQPFGYTF	TGTGCCAGCAGCCTGGGGCCCCAACCCTTTGGCTACACCTTC
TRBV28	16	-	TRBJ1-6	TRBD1	CASSFAPGQGNSPLHF	TGTGCCAGCAGTTTTGCCCCGGGACAGGGTAATTCACCCCTCCACTTT
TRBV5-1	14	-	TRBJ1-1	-	CASSIVRADTEAFF	TGCGCCAGCAGCATCGTGCGAGCGGACACTGAAGCTTTCTTT
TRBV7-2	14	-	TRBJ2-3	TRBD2	CASSLQRGWDTQYF	TGTGCCAGCAGCTTACAGCGGGGGTGGGATACGCAGTATTTT
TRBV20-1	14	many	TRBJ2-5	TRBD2	CSARPREGLETQYF	TGCAGTGCTAGACCTAGGGAGGGCCTGGAGACCCAGTACTTC
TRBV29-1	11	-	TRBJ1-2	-	CSLGRGYGYTF	TGCAGCCTGGGGAGGGGATATGGCTACACCTTC
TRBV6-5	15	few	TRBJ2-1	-	CASSYSPGLANEQFF	TGTGCCAGCAGTTACTCGCCGGGACTTGCCAATGAGCAGTTCTTC
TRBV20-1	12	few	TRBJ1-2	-	CSASPTNYGYTF	TGCAGTGCTAGTCCCACGAACTATGGCTACACCTTC
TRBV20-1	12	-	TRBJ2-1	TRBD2	CSANREGDEQFF	TGCAGTGCTAACCGGGAGGGAGATGAGCAGTTCTTC
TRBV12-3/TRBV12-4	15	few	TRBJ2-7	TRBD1	CASSFPGQGVWEQYF	TGTGCCAGCAGTTTCCCGGGACAGGGCGTTTGGGAGCAGTACTTC
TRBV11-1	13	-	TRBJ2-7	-	CASSLGRPYEQYF	TGTGCCAGCAGCTTAGGCAGACCCTACGAGCAGTACTTC
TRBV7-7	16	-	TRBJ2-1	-	CASSLEGSGRVNEQFF	TGTGCTAGCAGCTTAGAAGGCTCAGGCCGGGTCAATGAGCAGTTCTTC
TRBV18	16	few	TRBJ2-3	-	CASSPATSLSTDTQYF	TGTGCCAGCTCACCAGCAACTAGCCTAAGCACAGATACGCAGTATTTT
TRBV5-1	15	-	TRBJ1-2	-	CASSSGTRFSYGYTF	TGCGCCAGCAGCTCCGGGACACGCTTCTCCTATGGCTACACCTTC
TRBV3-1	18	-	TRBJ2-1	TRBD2	CASSPPGRASGWDNEQFF	TGTGCCAGCAGCCCCCCCGGAAGGGCTAGCGGTTGGGATAATGAGCAGTTCTTC
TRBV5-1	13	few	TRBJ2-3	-	CASSSLASDTQYF	TGCGCCAGCAGCTCATTAGCCTCGGATACGCAGTATTTT
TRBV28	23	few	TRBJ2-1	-	CASSLLGVWDPTSAASSYNEQFF	TGTGCCAGCAGTTTATTAGGGGTGTGGGACCCTACTTCGGCTGCGTCATCCTACAATGAGCAGTTCTTC
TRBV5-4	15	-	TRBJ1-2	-	CASRYRRDGDYGYTF	TGTGCCAGCAGGTACCGCCGGGACGGCGATTATGGCTACACCTTC
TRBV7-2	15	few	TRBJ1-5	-	CASSSDGETHQPQHF	TGTGCCAGCAGCTCGGACGGGGAAACACATCAGCCCCAGCATTTT
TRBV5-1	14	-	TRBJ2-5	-	CASTAVDSQETQYF	TGCGCCAGCACCGCCGTGGACAGTCAAGAGACCCAGTACTTC
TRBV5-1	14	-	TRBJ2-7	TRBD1	CASSLSGQGHEQYF	TGCGCCAGCAGCTTGTCGGGACAGGGTCACGAGCAGTACTTC
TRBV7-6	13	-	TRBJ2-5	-	CASSTSMKETQYF	TGTGCCAGCAGCACCAGCATGAAAGAGACCCAGTACTTC
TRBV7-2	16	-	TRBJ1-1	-	CASSPPGENLNTEAFF	TGTGCCAGCAGCCCTCCAGGAGAGAATTTGAACACTGAAGCTTTCTTT